These T cell receptor beta chains were read from a single sample in a study of blood T cell repertoires in COVID-19. Generated by immunoSEQ multiplex PCR, the TCRdb table keeps only in-frame clones and is missing some. Here the sample spans a few hundred thousand clones, about nine tenths being singletons. Sequencing was performed on PBMCs or T cells enriched from blood (not recorded which). These receptor sequences come from a woman aged 35 to 49 who had been exposed to COVID-19. Each CDR3 is given with its conserved first and last residue. The order of the fields is J gene, clone size, D gene, V gene, CDR3 protein, CDR3 DNA. A D gene is named only where the DNA matches it firmly. The size entry is marked missing in some rows and otherwise reads once, few, many or a size class.

TRBJ2-3,NA,TRBD2,TRBV12-5,CASGHSGTSAADTQYF,TGTGCTAGTGGTCACTCCGGGACTAGCGCCGCAGATACGCAGTATTTT
TRBJ2-3,NA,TRBD2,TRBV7-3,CASSLLGLAGGEDTQYF,TGTGCCAGCAGCTTACTGGGACTAGCGGGAGGGGAAGATACGCAGTATTTT
TRBJ1-4,NA,NA,TRBV3-1/TRBV3-2,CASSQAWGGGEKLFF,TGTGCCAGCAGCCAAGCCTGGGGAGGTGGAGAAAAACTGTTTTTT
TRBJ1-1,NA,NA,TRBV23-1,CASSQSSQGWNTEAFF,TGCGCCAGCAGTCAATCATCGCAGGGGTGGAACACTGAAGCTTTCTTT
TRBJ1-1,few,NA,TRBV5-6,CASSRQNTEAFF,TGTGCCAGCAGTCGACAGAACACTGAAGCTTTCTTT
TRBJ1-5,once,NA,TRBV28,CASSFGQFYSNQPQHF,TGTGCCAGCAGTTTTGGACAGTTTTATAGCAATCAGCCCCAGCATTTT
TRBJ2-2,NA,NA,TRBV24-1,CATSDLAQGRTGELFF,TGTGCCACCAGTGATTTAGCGCAGGGGAGAACCGGGGAGCTGTTTTTT
TRBJ2-7,NA,TRBD2,TRBV13,CASSLIAGGQTYEQYF,TGTGCCAGCAGCTTGATAGCGGGGGGGCAAACCTACGAGCAGTACTTC
TRBJ2-6,NA,TRBD2,TRBV24-1,CATMGGRTNVLTF,TGTGCCACCATGGGGGGGAGGACCAACGTCCTGACTTTC
TRBJ2-1,NA,TRBD2,TRBV19,CASSLLAGGPNEQFF,TGTGCCAGTAGTTTACTAGCGGGAGGGCCCAATGAGCAGTTCTTC
TRBJ1-2,NA,NA,TRBV5-1,CASSLGAGPFYGYTF,TGCGCCAGCAGCTTGGGGGCAGGGCCCTTCTATGGCTACACCTTC
TRBJ2-1,NA,NA,TRBV27,CATSPRVGEMRNEQFF,TGTGCCACCAGTCCCCGAGTTGGGGAGATGAGGAATGAGCAGTTCTTC
TRBJ2-3,NA,TRBD2,TRBV18,CASSLGLAGQDTQYF,TGTGCCAGCTCTCTGGGACTAGCGGGGCAAGATACGCAGTATTTT
TRBJ2-5,once,NA,TRBV19,CASNAGMETQYF,TGTGCCAGTAACGCAGGGATGGAGACCCAGTACTTC
TRBJ1-1,NA,TRBD1,TRBV7-8,CASSLETGTGGIEAFF,TGTGCCAGCAGCTTAGAAACCGGGACAGGGGGGATTGAAGCTTTCTTT
TRBJ1-5,NA,NA,TRBV27,CASSKRRGDQPQHF,TGTGCCAGCAGCAAACGGCGGGGCGATCAGCCCCAGCATTTT
TRBJ2-1,NA,NA,TRBV15,CATSRDRGGQWVNEQFF,TGTGCCACCAGCAGAGATAGGGGGGGTCAGTGGGTGAATGAGCAGTTCTTC
TRBJ1-6,NA,NA,TRBV28,CASSFLTRNYNSPLHF,TGTGCCAGCAGTTTCTTAACTCGCAACTATAATTCACCCCTCCACTTT
TRBJ2-3,NA,TRBD2,TRBV6-5,CASLSGTSRTDTQYF,TGTGCCAGCCTATCCGGGACTAGCAGGACAGATACGCAGTATTTT
TRBJ1-1,once,TRBD1,TRBV6-5,CASSYEAGGTEAFF,TGTGCCAGCAGTTACGAGGCAGGGGGGACTGAAGCTTTCTTT
TRBJ1-6,NA,NA,TRBV27,CATMGLLIPNSPLHF,TGTGCCACGATGGGACTGCTTATCCCTAATTCACCCCTCCACTTT
TRBJ2-7,NA,TRBD2,TRBV9,CASSLGLAGGGYEQYF,TGTGCCAGCAGCCTCGGACTAGCGGGAGGGGGGTACGAGCAGTACTTC
TRBJ2-7,NA,NA,TRBV19,CASSISPAGNEQYF,TGTGCCAGTAGTATTAGCCCGGCGGGTAACGAGCAGTACTTC
TRBJ1-3,NA,NA,TRBV30,CAWSPWRASGNTIYF,TGTGCCTGGAGCCCTTGGAGAGCCTCTGGAAACACCATATATTTT
TRBJ1-1,NA,NA,TRBV6-1,CASSEMGRGTEAFF,TGTGCCAGCAGTGAAATGGGGCGGGGCACTGAAGCTTTCTTT
TRBJ2-7,NA,TRBD2,TRBV5-4,CASTPGGLAGYEQYF,TGTGCCAGCACCCCAGGGGGACTAGCAGGCTACGAGCAGTACTTC
TRBJ2-7,NA,TRBD1,TRBV18,CASSPTGGETYEQYF,TGTGCCAGCTCACCAACAGGGGGTGAGACCTACGAGCAGTACTTC